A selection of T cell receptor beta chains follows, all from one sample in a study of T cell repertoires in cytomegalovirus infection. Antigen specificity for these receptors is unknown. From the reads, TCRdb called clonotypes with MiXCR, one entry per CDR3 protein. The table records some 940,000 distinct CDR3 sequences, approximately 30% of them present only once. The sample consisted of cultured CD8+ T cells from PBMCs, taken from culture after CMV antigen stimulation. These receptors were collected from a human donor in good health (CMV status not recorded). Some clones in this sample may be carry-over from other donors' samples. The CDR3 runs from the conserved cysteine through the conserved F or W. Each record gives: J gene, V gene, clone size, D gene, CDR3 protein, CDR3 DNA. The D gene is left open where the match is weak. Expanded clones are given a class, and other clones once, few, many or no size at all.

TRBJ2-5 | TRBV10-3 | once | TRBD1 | CATCRDRQETQYF | TGTGCCACCTGCCGGGACAGACAAGAGACCCAGTACTTC
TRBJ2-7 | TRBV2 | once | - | CASSEGAGRSPYEQYF | TGTGCCAGCAGCGAAGGGGCAGGTCGGAGCCCCTACGAGCAGTACTTC
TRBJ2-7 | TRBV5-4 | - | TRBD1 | CASRTGSEQYF | TGTGCCAGCAGGACAGGGTCCGAGCAGTACTTC
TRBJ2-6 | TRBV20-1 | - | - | CSAPQWTSSGANVLTF | TGCAGTGCCCCTCAGTGGACGAGCTCTGGGGCCAACGTCCTGACTTTC
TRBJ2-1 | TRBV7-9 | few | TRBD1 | CASSLIGQGANEQFF | TGTGCCAGCAGCCTAATCGGACAGGGGGCGAATGAGCAGTTCTTC
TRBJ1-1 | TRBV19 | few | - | CASSRVSLNTEAFF | TGTGCCAGTAGTAGAGTATCACTGAACACTGAAGCTTTCTTT
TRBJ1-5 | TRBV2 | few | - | CASSRANNQPQHF | TGTGCCAGCAGTAGGGCGAACAATCAGCCCCAGCATTTT
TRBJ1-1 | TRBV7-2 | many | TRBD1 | CASSFRDRGHEAFF | TGTGCCAGCAGCTTCCGGGACAGGGGGCATGAAGCTTTCTTT
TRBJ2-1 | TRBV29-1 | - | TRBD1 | CSVEMMWDRVKQFF | TGCAGCGTTGAAATGATGTGGGACAGGGTAAAGCAGTTCTTC
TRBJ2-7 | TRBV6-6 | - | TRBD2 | CASRYSTSAGAYEQYF | TGTGCCAGCAGATATTCGACGTCGGCGGGGGCCTACGAGCAGTACTTC
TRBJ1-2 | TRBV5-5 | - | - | CASSLYLTGATNYGYTF | TGTGCCAGCAGCTTGTATCTCACAGGCGCTACTAACTATGGCTACACCTTC
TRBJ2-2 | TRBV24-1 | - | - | CATGMSSDTGELFF | TGTGCCACGGGGATGAGTTCGGACACCGGGGAGCTGTTTTTT
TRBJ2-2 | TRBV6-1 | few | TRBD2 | CASSERPRLAQFTGELFF | TGTGCCAGCAGTGAACGCCCGAGACTAGCACAATTCACCGGGGAGCTGTTTTTT
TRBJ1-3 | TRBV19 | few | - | CATYSLSGNTIYF | TGTGCCACCTACAGTCTCTCTGGAAACACCATATATTTT
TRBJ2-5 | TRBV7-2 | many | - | CASATTTTQYF | TGTGCCAGCGCAACGACGACGACCCAGTACTTC
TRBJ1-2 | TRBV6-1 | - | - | CASSDRGPYGYTF | TGTGCCAGCAGTGACAGGGGTCCCTATGGCTACACCTTC
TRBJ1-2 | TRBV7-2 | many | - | CASSLVLGALDGYTF | TGTGCCAGCAGCTTAGTATTAGGGGCCTTGGATGGCTACACCTTC
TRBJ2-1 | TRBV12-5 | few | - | CASGPETGISYNEQFF | TGTGCTAGTGGCCCTGAAACAGGGATCTCCTACAATGAGCAGTTCTTC
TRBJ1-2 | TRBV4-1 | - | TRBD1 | CASSQTGTVEYGYTF | TGCGCCAGCAGCCAGACGGGGACAGTGGAGTATGGCTACACCTTC
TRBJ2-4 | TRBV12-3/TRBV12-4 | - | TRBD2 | CASRPSSGGHLAKNIQYF | TGTGCCAGCAGACCCAGCAGCGGGGGACACCTCGCCAAAAACATTCAGTACTTC
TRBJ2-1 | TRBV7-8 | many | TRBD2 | CASIQLKAGGSSYNEQFF | TGTGCCAGCATCCAACTCAAAGCGGGGGGCAGCTCCTACAATGAGCAGTTCTTC
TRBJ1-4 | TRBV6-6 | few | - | CASSDGGPQVFF | TGTGCCAGCAGCGACGGGGGGCCCCAGGTGTTTTTT
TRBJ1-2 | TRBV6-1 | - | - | CASTLSGNNYGYTF | TGTGCCAGCACCCTAAGCGGGAACAACTATGGCTACACCTTC
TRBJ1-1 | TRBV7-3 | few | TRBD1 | CASSDIPGQGNTEAFF | TGTGCCAGCAGCGATATACCGGGACAGGGGAACACTGAAGCTTTCTTT
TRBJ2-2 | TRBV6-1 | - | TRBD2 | CASSSPGGGYTGELFF | TGTGCCAGCAGTTCCCCAGGCGGGGGGTACACCGGGGAGCTGTTTTTT